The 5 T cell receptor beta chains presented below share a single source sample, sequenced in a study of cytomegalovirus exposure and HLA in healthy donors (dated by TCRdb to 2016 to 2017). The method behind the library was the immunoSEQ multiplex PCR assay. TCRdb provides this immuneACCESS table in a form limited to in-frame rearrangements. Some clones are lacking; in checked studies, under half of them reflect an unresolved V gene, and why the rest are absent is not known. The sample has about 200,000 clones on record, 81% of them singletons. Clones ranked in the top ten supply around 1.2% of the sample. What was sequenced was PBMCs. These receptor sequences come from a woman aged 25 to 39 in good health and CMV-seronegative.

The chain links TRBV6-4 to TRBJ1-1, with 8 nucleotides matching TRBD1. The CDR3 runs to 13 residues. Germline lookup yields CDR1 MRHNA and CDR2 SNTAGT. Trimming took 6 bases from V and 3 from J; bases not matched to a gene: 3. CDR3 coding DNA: TGTGCCAGCAGGTTACAGGGGGACACTGAAGCTTTCTTT. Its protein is CASRLQGDTEAFF.

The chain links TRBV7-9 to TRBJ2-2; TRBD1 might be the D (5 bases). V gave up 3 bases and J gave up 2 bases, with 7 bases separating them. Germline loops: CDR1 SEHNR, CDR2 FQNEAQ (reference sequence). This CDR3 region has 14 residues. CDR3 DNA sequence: TGTGCCAGCAGCTTCGACAGAAACACCGGGGAGCTGTTTTTT. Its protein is CASSFDRNTGELFF.

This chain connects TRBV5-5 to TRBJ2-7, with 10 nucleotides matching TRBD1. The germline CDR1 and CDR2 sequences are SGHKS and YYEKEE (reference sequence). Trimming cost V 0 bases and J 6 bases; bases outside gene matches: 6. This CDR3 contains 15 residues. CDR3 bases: TGTGCCAGCAGCTTGGAAGGGACAGGGGTAAGCGAGCAGTACTTC. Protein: CASSLEGTGVSEQYF.

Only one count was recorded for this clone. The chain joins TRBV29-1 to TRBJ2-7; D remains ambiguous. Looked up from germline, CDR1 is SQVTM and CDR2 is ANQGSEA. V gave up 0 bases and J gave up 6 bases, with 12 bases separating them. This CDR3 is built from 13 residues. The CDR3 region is CSVEDLHRVEQYF. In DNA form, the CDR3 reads TGCAGCGTTGAAGATCTTCACCGGGTCGAGCAGTACTTC.

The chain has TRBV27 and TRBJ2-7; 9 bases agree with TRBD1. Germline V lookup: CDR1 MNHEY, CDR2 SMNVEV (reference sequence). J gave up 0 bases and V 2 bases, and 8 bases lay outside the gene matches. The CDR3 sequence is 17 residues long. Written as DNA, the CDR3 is TGTGCCAGCAGTTTAAGGCGGGGGACAGGGAGCTCCTACGAGCAGTACTTC. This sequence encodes CASSLRRGTGSSYEQYF.